This TCR beta chain was retrieved from a study of blood T cell repertoires in COVID-19. Across the whole study: Samples taken during acute and convalescent COVID-19 were collected in the United States, Italy and Spain. PBMCs, B-cell-depleted T cells, or T cells provided the cDNA or gDNA that made up the material.

After removal of 6 bases from V and 2 bases from J, the junction contained 7 bases not matched to a gene. This CDR3 has 15 residues. CDR1 is MDHEN and CDR2 is SYDVKM in the germline V gene. Under the authors' procedure: Scientists estimated how many nucleated cells there were by amplifying reference gene primers. Some clones are missing from TCRdb's copy, which holds only in-frame ones; the method was immunoSEQ multiplex PCR. V, J and clone size reflect that table, while D and trimming were determined from the DNA. Of some 88,000 clones listed, 79% are singletons. The chain joins TRBV28 to TRBJ2-7; 10 bases map to TRBD2. The sequenced sample consisted of peripheral blood. The sequence came from a human donor in a cohort sampled during active COVID-19. CDR3 in amino acids: CASRGSGRSTYEQYF. For the CDR3, the DNA is TGTGCCAGCAGAGGTAGCGGGAGGAGCACCTACGAGCAGTACTTC.